This T cell receptor beta chain was observed in a study of blood T cell repertoires in COVID-19. The wider study: T cells, B-cell-depleted T cells, or PBMCs provided the cDNA or gDNA that served as material.

CDR1 is LNHNV and CDR2 is YYDKDF in the germline V gene (reference sequence). This CDR3 region has 13 residues. Deletions cut 2 bases from V and 5 bases from J, with 9 bases between. The assay was immunoSEQ multiplex PCR, and TCRdb's table has in-frame clones only and misses some. The sample shows 40,000 to 50,000 clones, approximately 85% of them seen only once. The V gene is TRBV15, the J gene TRBJ1-1, with a weak D call TRBD1 (6 bases). This clonotype was sampled from a human donor in a cohort sampled during active COVID-19. The donor label of this sample is uncertain. Material: peripheral blood. In nucleotides, the CDR3 is TGTGCCACCAGCAGAAACAGGGAAACTGAAGCTTTCTTT. Its translation: CATSRNRETEAFF. The full variable domain, in which reference TRBV15 and TRBJ1-1 provide the parts outside the CDR3, is DAMVIQNPRYQVTQFGKPVTLSCSQTLNHNVMYWYQQKSSQAPKLLFHYYDKDFNNEADTPDNFQSRRPNTSFCFLDIRSPGLGDTAMYLCATSRNRETEAFFGQGTRLTVV.